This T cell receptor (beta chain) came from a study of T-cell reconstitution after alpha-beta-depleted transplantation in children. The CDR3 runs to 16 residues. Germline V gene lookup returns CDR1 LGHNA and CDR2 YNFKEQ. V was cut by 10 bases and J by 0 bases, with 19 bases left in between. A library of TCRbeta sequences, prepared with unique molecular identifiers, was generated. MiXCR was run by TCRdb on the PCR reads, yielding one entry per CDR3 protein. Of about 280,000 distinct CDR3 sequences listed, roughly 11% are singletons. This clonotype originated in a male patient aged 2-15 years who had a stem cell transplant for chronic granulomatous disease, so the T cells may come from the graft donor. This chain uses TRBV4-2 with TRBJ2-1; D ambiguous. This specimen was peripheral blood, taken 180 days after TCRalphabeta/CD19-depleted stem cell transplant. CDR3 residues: CAMSPGLVCSYNEQFF. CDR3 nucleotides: TGTGCCATGAGCCCTGGGCTAGTCTGCTCCTACAATGAGCAGTTCTTC.